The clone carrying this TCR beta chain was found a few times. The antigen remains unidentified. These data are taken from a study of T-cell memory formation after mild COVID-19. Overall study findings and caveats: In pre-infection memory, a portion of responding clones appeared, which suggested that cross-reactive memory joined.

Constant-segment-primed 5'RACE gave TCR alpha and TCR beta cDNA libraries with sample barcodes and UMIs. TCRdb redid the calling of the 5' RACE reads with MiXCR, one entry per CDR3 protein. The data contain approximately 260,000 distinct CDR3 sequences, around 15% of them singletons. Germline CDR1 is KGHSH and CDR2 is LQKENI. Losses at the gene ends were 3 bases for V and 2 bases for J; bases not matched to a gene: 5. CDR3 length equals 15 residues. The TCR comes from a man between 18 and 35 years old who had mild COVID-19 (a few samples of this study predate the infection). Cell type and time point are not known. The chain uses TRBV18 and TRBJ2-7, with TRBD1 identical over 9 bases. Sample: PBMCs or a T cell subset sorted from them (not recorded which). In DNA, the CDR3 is TGTGCCAGCTCACCTACAGGGGGCGTCACCTACGAGCAGTACTTC. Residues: CASSPTGGVTYEQYF.